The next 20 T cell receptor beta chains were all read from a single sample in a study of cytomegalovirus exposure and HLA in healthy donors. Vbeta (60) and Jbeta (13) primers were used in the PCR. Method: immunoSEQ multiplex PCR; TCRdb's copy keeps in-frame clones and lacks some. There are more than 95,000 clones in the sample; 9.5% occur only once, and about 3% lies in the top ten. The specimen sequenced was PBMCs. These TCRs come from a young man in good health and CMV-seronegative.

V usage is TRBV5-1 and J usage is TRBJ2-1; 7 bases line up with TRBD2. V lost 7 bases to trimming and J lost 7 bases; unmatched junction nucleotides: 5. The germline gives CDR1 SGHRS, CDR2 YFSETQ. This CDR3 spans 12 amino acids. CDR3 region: CASGEGANEQFF. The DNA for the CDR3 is TGCGCCAGCGGGGAGGGAGCGAATGAGCAGTTCTTC. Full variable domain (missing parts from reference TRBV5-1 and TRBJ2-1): KAGVTQTPRYLIKTRGQQVTLSCSPISGHRSVSWYQQTPGQGLQFLFEYFSETQRNKGNFPGRFSGRQFSNSRSEMNVSTLELGDSALYLCASGEGANEQFFGPGTRLTVL.

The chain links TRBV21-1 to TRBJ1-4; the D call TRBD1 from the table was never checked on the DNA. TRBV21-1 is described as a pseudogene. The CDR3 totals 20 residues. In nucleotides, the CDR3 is TGTGCCAGCAGCAAACCCCTTCCGTCGGACAGGGGGCGCCGAAATGAAAAACTGTTTTTT. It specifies CASSKPLPSDRGRRNEKLFF.

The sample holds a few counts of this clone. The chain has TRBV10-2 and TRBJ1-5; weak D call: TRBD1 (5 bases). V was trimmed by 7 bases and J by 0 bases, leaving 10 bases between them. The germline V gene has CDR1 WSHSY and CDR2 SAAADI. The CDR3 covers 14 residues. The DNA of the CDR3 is TGCGCCAGCACCTCAAGGGGTAGCAATCAGCCCCAGCATTTT. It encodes CASTSRGSNQPQHF.

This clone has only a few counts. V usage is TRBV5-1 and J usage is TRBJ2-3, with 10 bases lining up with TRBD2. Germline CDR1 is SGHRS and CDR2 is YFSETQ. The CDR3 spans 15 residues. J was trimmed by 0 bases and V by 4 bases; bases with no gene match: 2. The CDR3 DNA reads TGCGCCAGCAGCGTGGGACTAGCGAGCACAGATACGCAGTATTTT. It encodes CASSVGLASTDTQYF.

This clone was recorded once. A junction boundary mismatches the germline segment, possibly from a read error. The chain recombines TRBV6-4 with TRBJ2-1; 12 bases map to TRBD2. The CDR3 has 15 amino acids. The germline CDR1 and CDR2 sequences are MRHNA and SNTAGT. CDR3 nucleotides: TGTGCCAGCAGTGACTTTTCTAGCGGGAGGGAAGGGTCAGTCTTC. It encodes CASSDFSSGREGSVF.

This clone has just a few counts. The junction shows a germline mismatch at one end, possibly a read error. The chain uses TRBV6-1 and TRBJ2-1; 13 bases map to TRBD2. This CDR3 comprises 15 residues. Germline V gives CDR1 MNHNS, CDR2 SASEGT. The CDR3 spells CASRELAGGYNEQFF. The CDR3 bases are TGTGCAAGCAGGGAACTAGCGGGAGGGTACAATGAGCAGTTCTTC.

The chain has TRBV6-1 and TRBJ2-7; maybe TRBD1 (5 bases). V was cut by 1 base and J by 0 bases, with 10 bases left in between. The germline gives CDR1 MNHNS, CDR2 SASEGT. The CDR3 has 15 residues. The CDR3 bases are TGTGCCAGCAGTGAAGGGACAAAAAGCTCCTACGAGCAGTACTTC. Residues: CASSEGTKSSYEQYF.

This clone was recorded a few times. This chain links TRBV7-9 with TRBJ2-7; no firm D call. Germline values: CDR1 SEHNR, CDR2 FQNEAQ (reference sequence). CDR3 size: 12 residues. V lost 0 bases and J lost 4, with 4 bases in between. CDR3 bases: TGTGCCAGCAGCTTAGCTCTTTACGAGCAGTACTTC. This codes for CASSLALYEQYF.

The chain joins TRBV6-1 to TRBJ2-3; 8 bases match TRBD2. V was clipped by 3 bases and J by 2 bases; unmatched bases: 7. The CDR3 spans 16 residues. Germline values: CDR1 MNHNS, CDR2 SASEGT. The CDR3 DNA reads TGTGCCAGCAGTGAGCAGGTAGCGGGGCTCACAGATACGCAGTATTTT. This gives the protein CASSEQVAGLTDTQYF.

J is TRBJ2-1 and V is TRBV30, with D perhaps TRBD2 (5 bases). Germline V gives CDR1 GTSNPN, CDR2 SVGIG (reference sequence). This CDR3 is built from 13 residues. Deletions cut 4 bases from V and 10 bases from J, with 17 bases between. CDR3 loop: CAWTPERENEQFF. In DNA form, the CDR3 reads TGTGCCTGGACCCCCGAGAGGGAGAACGAGCAGTTCTTC.

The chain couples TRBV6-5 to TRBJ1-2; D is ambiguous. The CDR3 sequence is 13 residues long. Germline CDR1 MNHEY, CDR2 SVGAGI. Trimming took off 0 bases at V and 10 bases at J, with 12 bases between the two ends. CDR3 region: CASSYSNGHDYTF. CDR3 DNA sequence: TGTGCCAGCAGTTACTCGAATGGCCACGACTACACCTTC.

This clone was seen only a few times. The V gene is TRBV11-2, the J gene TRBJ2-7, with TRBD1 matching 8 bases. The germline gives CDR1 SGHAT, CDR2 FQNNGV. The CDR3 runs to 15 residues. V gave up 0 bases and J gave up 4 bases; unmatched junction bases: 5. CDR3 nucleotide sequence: TGTGCCAGCAGCTTAGATTCAGGGGGCTGGTACGAGCAGTACTTC. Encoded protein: CASSLDSGGWYEQYF.

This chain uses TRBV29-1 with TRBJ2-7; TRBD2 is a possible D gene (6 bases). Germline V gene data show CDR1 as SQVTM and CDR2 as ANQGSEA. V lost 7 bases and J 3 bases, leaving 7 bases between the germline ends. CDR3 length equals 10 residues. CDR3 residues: CSAGDYEQYF. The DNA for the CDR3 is TGCAGCGCGGGGGACTACGAGCAGTACTTC.

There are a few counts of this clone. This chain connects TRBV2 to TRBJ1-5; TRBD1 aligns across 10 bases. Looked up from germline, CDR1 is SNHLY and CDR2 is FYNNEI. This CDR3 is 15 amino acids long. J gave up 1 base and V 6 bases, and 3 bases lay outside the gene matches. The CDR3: CASRRQGASNQPQHF. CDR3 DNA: TGTGCCAGCAGGAGACAGGGGGCGAGCAATCAGCCCCAGCATTTT.

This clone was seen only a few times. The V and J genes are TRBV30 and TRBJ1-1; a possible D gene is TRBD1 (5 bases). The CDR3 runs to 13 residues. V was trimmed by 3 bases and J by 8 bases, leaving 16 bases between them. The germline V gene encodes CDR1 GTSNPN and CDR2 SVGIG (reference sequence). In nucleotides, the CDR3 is TGTGCCTGGAGCCGGACGGGCCGGGGGGAAGCTTTCTTT. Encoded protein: CAWSRTGRGEAFF.

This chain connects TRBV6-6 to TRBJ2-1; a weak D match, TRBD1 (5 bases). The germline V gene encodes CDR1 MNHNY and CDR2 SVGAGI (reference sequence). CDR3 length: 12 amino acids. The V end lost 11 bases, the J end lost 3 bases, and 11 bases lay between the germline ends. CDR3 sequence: CAWPGFYNEQFF. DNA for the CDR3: TGTGCCTGGCCAGGGTTCTACAATGAGCAGTTCTTC.

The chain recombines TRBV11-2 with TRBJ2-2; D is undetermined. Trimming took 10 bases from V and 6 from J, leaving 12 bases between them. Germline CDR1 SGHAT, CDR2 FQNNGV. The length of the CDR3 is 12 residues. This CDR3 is CAIRVYAGELFF. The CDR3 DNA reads TGTGCCATCCGAGTATACGCCGGGGAGCTGTTTTTT.

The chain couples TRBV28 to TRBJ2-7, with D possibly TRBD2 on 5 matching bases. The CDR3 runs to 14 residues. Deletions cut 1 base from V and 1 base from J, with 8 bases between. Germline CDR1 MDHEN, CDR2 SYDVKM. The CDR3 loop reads CASSLSGGSYEQYF. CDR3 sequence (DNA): TGTGCCAGCAGTTTATCAGGAGGTTCCTACGAGCAGTACTTC.

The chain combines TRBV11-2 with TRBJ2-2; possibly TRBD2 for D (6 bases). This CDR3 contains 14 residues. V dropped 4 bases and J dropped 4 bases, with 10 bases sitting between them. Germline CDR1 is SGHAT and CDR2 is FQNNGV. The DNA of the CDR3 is TGTGCCAGCAGCTCCCCTAGCGCCACCGGGGAGCTGTTTTTT. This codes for CASSSPSATGELFF.

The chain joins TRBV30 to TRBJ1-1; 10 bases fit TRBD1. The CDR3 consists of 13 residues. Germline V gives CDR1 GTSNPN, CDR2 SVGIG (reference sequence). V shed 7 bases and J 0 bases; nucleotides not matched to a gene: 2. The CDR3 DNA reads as TGTGCCTCGGGACAGGGGATGAACACTGAAGCTTTCTTT. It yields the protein CASGQGMNTEAFF.